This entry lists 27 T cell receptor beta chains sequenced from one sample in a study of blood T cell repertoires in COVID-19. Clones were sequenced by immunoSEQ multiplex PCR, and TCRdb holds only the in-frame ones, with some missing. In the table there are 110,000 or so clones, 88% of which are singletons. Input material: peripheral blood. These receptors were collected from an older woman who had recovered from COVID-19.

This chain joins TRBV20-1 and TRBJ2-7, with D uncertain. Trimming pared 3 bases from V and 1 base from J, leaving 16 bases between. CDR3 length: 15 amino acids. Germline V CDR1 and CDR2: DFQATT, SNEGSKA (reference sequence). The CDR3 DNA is TGCAGTGCTAGTCTAGTAGTCCCCCTGTCCTACGAGCAGTACTTC. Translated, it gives CSASLVVPLSYEQYF.

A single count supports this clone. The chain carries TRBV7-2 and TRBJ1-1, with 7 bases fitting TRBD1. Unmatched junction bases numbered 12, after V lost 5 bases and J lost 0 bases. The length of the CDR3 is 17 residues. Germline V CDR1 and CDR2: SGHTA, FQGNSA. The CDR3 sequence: CASSTTPQGGLNTEAFF. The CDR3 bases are TGTGCCAGCAGCACAACCCCGCAGGGGGGATTGAACACTGAAGCTTTCTTT.

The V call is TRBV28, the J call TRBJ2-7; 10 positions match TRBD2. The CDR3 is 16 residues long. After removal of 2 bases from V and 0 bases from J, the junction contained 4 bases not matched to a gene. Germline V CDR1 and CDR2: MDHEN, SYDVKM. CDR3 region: CASSLLAGEGSYEQYF. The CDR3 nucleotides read TGTGCCAGCAGTTTACTAGCGGGAGAGGGCTCCTACGAGCAGTACTTC.

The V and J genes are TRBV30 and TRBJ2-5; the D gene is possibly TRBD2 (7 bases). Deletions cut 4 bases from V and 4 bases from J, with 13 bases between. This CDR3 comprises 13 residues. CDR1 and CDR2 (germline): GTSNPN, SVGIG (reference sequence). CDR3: CAWNGGLGETQYF. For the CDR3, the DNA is TGTGCCTGGAACGGGGGGCTTGGAGAGACCCAGTACTTC.

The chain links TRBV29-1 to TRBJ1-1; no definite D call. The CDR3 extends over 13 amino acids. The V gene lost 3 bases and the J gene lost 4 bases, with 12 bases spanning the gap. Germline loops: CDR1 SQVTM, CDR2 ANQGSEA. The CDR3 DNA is TGCAGCGTTGAGAGGTCCGAAGGCACTGAAGCTTTCTTT. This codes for CSVERSEGTEAFF.

The CDR3 coding sequence is TGTGCCAGCAGCTTAGCCAGGGATGGCTACACCTTC. Encoded protein: CASSLARDGYTF. The V call is TRBV7-2, the J call TRBJ1-2; TRBD1 is a possible D gene (5 bases). Germline V gives CDR1 SGHTA, CDR2 FQGNSA. V was trimmed by 0 bases and J by 6 bases, leaving 5 bases between them. This CDR3 comprises 12 residues.

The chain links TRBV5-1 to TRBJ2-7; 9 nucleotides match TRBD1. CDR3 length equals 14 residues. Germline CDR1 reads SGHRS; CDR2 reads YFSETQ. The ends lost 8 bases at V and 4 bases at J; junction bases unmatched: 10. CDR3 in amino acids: CASRAGTGWYEQYF. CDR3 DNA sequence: TGCGCCAGTAGAGCCGGGACAGGGTGGTACGAGCAGTACTTC.

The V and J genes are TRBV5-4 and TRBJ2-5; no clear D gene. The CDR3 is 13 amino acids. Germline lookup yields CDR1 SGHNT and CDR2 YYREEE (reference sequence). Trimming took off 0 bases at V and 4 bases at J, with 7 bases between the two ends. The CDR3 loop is CASSLAGGETQYF. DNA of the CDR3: TGTGCCAGCAGCTTGGCGGGTGGAGAGACCCAGTACTTC.

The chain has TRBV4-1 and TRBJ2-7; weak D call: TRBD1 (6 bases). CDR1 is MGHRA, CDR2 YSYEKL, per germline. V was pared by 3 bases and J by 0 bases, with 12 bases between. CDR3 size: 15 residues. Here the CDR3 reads CASSHRQESSYEQYF. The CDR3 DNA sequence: TGCGCCAGCAGCCACAGACAGGAGAGCTCCTACGAGCAGTACTTC.

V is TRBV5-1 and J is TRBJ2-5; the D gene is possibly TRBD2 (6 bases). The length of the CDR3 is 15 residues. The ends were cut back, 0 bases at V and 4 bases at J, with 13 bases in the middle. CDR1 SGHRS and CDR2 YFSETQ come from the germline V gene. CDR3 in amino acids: CASSLGGVIPETQYF. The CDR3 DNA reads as TGCGCCAGCAGCTTGGGGGGGGTGATCCCAGAGACCCAGTACTTC.

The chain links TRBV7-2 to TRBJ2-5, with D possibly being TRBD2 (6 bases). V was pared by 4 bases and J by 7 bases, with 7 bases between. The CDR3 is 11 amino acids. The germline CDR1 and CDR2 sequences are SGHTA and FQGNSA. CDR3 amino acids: CASSWGVTQYF. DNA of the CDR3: TGTGCCAGCAGCTGGGGGGTGACCCAGTACTTC.

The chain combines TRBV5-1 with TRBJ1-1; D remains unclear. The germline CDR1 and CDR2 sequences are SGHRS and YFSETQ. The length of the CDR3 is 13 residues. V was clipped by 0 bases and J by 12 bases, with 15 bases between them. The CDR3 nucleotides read TGCGCCAGCAGCTTGGGAGGAGCGCGGGGTCCTTTCTTT. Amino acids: CASSLGGARGPFF.

CDR3 bases: TGTGCCAGCATCCTCACAGGGGATCCCTATGGCTACACCTTC. As protein: CASILTGDPYGYTF. The chain couples TRBV13 to TRBJ1-2; TRBD1 matches at 7 bases. V shed 7 bases and J 4 bases; nucleotides not matched to a gene: 9. CDR3 length: 14 residues. Germline CDR1 reads PRHDT; CDR2 reads FYEKMQ (reference sequence).

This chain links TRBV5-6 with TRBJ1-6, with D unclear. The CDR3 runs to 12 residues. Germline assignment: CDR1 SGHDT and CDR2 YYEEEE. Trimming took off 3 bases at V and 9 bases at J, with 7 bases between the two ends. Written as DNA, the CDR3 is TGTGCCAGCAGCTCCCCCCTTTCACCCCTCCACTTT. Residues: CASSSPLSPLHF.

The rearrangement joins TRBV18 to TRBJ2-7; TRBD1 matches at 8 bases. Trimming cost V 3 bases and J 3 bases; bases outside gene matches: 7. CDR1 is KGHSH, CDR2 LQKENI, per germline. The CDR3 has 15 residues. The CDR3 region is CASSPTGQGFYEQYF. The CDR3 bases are TGTGCCAGCTCACCCACTGGACAGGGTTTCTACGAGCAGTACTTC.

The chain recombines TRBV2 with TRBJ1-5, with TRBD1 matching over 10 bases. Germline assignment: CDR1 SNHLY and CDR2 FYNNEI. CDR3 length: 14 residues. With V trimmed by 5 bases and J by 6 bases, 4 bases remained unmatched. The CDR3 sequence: CASSQTGGGQPQHF. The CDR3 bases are TGTGCCAGCAGTCAGACAGGGGGCGGTCAGCCCCAGCATTTT.

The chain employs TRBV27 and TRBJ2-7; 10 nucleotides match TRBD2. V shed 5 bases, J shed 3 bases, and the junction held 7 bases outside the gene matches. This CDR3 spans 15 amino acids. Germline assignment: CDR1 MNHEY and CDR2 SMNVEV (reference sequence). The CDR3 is CASSHGLADLYEQYF. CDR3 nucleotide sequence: TGTGCCAGCAGTCATGGACTAGCGGACCTCTACGAGCAGTACTTC.

DNA of the CDR3: TGTGCCAGCAACAAGGGAGGGGGCAATCAGCCCCAGCATTTT. Amino acid sequence: CASNKGGGNQPQHF. V is TRBV28 and J is TRBJ1-5, with D perhaps matching TRBD1 (5 bases). V shed 7 bases and J shed 2 bases, with 12 bases lying between them. Per germline, CDR1 MDHEN and CDR2 SYDVKM. This CDR3 comprises 14 residues.

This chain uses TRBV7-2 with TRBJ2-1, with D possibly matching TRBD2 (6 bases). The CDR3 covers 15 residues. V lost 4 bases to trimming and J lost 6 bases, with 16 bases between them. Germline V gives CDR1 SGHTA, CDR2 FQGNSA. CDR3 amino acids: CASSWDLALLNEQFF. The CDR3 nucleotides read TGTGCCAGCAGCTGGGACCTAGCGCTACTCAATGAGCAGTTCTTC.

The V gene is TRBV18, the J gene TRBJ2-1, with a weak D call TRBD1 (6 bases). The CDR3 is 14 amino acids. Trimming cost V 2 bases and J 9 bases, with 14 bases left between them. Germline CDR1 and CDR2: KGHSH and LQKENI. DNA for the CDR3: TGTGCCAGCTCACCATTTGTACAGGGCGGTGAGCAGTTCTTC. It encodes CASSPFVQGGEQFF.

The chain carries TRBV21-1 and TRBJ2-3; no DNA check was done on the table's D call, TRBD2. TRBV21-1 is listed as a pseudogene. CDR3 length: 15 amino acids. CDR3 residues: CARVSGRGGTDTQYF. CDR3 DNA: TGTGCCAGGGTTAGCGGGAGGGGGGGCACAGATACGCAGTATTTT.

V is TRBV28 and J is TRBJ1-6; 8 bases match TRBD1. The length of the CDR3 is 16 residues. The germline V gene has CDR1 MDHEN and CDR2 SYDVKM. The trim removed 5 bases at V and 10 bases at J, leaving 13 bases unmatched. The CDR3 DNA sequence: TGTGCCAGCAGTCAGACGATTGGACAGGGAAGATCACCCCTCCACTTT. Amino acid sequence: CASSQTIGQGRSPLHF. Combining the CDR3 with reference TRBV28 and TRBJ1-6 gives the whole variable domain DVKVTQSSRYLVKRTGEKVFLECVQDMDHENMFWYRQDPGLGLRLIYFSYDVKMKEKGDIPEGYSVSREKKERFSLILESASTNQTSMYLCASSQTIGQGRSPLHFGNGTRLTVT.

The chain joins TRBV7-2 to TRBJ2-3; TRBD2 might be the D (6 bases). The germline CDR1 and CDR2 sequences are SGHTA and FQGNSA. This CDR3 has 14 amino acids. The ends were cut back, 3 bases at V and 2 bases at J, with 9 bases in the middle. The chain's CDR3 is CASSFGTPTDTQYF. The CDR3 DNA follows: TGTGCCAGCAGCTTCGGGACTCCCACAGATACGCAGTATTTT.

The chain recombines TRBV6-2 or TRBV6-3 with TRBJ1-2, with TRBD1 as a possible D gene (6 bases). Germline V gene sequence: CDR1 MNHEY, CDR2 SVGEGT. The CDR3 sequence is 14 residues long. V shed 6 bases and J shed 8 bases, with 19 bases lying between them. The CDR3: CASSLRTVASGYTF. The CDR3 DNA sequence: TGTGCCAGCAGCTTACGGACAGTGGCTTCCGGCTACACCTTC.

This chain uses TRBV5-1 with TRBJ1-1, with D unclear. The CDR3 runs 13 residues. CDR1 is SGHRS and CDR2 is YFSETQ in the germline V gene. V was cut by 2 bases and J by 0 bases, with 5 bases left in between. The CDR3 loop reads CASSFLLNTEAFF. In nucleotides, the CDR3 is TGCGCCAGCAGCTTTCTCCTGAACACTGAAGCTTTCTTT.

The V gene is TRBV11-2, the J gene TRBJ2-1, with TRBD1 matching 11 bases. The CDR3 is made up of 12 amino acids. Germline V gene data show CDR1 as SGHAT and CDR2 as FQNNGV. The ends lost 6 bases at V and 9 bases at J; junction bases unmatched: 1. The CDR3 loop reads CASRGTGGEQFF. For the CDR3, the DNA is TGTGCCAGCAGAGGGACAGGGGGTGAGCAGTTCTTC.

CDR3 nucleotide sequence: TGTGCCAGCAGCTTAGCGGAGGGATTTAGCAATCAGCCCCAGCATTTT. It translates to CASSLAEGFSNQPQHF. The J gene is TRBJ1-5, the V gene TRBV7-8; no firm D call. V lost 0 bases and J 0 bases, leaving 9 bases between the germline ends. The CDR3 spans 16 residues. Per germline, CDR1 SGHVS and CDR2 FQNEAQ.